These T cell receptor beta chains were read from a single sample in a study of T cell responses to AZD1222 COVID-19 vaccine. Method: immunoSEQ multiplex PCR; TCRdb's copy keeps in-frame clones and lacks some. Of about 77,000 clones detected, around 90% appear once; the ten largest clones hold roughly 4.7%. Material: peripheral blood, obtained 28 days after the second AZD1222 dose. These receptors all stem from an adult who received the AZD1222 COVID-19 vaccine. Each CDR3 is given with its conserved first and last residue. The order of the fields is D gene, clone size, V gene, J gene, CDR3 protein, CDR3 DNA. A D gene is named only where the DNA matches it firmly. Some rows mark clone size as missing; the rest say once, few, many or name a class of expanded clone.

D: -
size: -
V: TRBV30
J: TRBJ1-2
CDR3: CAWGARGGYTF
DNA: TGTGCCTGGGGGGCCCGAGGGGGCTACACCTTC

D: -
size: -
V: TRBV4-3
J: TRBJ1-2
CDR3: CASSPLGGYGYTF
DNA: TGCGCCAGCAGCCCTCTCGGTGGCTATGGCTACACCTTC

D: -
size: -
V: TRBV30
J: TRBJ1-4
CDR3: CAWTRGRGKLFF
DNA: TGTGCCTGGACAAGGGGTCGAGGGAAACTGTTTTTT

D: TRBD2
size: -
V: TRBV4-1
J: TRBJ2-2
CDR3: CASSLSGRRTGELFF
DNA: TGCGCCAGCAGCCTAAGCGGGAGGAGGACCGGGGAGCTGTTTTTT

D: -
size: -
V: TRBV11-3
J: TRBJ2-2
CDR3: CASSLFGGNTGELFF
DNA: TGTGCCAGCAGCTTATTCGGAGGGAACACCGGGGAGCTGTTTTTT

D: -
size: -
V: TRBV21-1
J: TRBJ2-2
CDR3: CASSKGGRQNTGELFF
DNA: TGTGCCAGCAGCAAAGGGGGGCGCCAGAACACCGGGGAGCTGTTTTTT

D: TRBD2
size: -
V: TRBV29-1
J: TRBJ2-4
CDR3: CSVLISGSVKNIQYF
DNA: TGCAGCGTGCTGATTAGCGGGAGTGTAAAAAACATTCAGTACTTC

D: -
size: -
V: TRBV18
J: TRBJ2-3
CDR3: CASSPSGAADTQYF
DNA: TGTGCCAGCTCACCATCAGGGGCTGCAGATACGCAGTATTTT

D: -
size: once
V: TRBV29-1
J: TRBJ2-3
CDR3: CSVGQGQADTQYF
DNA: TGCAGCGTTGGGCAGGGCCAGGCAGATACGCAGTATTTT

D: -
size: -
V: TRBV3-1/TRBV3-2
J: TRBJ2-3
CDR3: CASSHHRPTTDTQYF
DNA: TGTGCCAGCAGCCACCACCGGCCTACCACAGATACGCAGTATTTT

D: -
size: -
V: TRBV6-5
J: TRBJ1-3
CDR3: CASSLGRTSGNTIYF
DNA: TGTGCCAGCAGTTTAGGACGTACCTCTGGAAACACCATATATTTT

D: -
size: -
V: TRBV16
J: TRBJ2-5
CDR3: CASSHQLYVGETQYF
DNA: TGTGCCAGCAGCCATCAACTTTACGTGGGTGAGACCCAGTACTTC

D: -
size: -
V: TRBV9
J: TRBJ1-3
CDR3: CASSVRATSGNTIYF
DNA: TGTGCCAGCAGCGTTCGGGCTACCTCTGGAAACACCATATATTTT

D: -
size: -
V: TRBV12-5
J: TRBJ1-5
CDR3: CASGLGQTLNQPQHF
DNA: TGTGCTAGTGGCCTTGGACAGACCTTAAATCAGCCCCAGCATTTT

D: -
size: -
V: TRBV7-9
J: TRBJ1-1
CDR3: CASSLPQGGGTEAFF
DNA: TGTGCCAGCAGCCTACCACAGGGCGGCGGCACTGAAGCTTTCTTT

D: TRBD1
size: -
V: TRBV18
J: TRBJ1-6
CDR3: CATRTGGSSYNSPLHF
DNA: TGTGCCACCAGGACAGGGGGCTCTTCCTATAATTCACCCCTCCACTTT

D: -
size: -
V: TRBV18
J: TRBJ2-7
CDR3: CASSPAWDFSSYEQYF
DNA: TGTGCCAGCTCACCAGCCTGGGACTTTAGCTCCTACGAGCAGTACTTC

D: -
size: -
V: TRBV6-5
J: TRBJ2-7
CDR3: CASKQGPTANF
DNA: TGTGCCAGCAAGCAGGGACCTACAGCGAACTTC

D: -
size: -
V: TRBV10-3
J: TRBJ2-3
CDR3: CAISEPGIDTQYF
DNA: TGTGCCATCAGTGAGCCAGGGATCGATACGCAGTATTTT

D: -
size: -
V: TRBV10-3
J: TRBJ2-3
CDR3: CAISEPRQTSTDTQYF
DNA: TGTGCCATCAGTGAGCCAAGACAGACTAGCACAGATACGCAGTATTTT

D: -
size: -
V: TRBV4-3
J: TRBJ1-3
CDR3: CASSAARGSVGNTIYF
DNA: TGCGCCAGCAGCGCAGCACGGGGGTCTGTCGGGAACACCATATATTTT

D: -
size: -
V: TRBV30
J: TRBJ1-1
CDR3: CAWSVQGNTEAFF
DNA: TGTGCCTGGAGTGTTCAGGGTAACACTGAAGCTTTCTTT

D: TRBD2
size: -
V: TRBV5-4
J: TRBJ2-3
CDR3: CASSLALAATDTQYF
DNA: TGTGCCAGCAGCTTGGCACTAGCGGCCACAGATACGCAGTATTTT

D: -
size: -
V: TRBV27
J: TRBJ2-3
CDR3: CASSGRAGSTDTQYF
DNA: TGTGCCAGCAGTGGTAGAGCGGGTAGCACAGATACGCAGTATTTT

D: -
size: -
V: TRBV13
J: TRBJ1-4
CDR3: CASSARLYRGEKLFF
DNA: TGTGCCAGCAGCGCCCGTCTCTACCGGGGTGAAAAACTGTTTTTT

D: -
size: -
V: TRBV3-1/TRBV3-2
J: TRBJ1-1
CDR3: CASSQVGLGGEAFF
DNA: TGTGCCAGCAGCCAAGTTGGTCTCGGGGGGGAAGCTTTCTTT

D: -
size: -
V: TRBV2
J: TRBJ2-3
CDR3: CASRGASRDTQYF
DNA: TGTGCCAGCAGGGGGGCCTCGAGGGATACGCAGTATTTT

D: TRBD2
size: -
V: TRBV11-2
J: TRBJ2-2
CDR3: CASSFSGRAGSTGELFF
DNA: TGTGCCAGCAGCTTTAGCGGGAGGGCCGGGAGCACCGGGGAGCTGTTTTTT

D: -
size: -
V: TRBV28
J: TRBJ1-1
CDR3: CASSFLPGRGETEAFF
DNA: TGTGCCAGCAGTTTCCTACCGGGCCGCGGAGAAACTGAAGCTTTCTTT

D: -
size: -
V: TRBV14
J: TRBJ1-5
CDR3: CASSQEGGPQPQHF
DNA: TGTGCCAGCAGCCAAGAAGGGGGGCCTCAGCCCCAGCATTTT

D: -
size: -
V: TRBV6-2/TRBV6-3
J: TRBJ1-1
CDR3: CASSYSAGTGTEAFF
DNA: TGTGCCAGCAGTTACTCTGCCGGGACGGGGACTGAAGCTTTCTTT

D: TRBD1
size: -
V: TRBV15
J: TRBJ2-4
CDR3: CATSRGTGGRNIQYF
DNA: TGTGCCACCAGCAGGGGGACAGGGGGTAGGAACATTCAGTACTTC

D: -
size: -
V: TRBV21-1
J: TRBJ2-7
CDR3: CARRAGVRYEQYF
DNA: TGTGCCAGACGGGCCGGGGTTCGCTACGAGCAGTACTTC

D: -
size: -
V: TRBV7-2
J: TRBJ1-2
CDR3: CASSLPLGLTYGYTF
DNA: TGTGCCAGCAGCTTACCTCTCGGATTAACCTATGGCTACACCTTC

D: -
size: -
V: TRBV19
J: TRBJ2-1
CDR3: CASSTGRGNEQFF
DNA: TGTGCCAGTAGTACCGGCCGGGGCAATGAGCAGTTCTTC

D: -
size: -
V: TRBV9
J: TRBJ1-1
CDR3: CASSVATGIEAFF
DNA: TGTGCCAGCAGCGTAGCTACGGGAATAGAAGCTTTCTTT

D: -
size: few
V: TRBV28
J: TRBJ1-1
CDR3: CASRRMNTEAFF
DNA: TGTGCCAGCCGACGGATGAACACTGAAGCTTTCTTT

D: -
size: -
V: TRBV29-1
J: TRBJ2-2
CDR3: CSVDRTGVDGELFF
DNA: TGCAGCGTTGATAGGACCGGGGTTGACGGGGAGCTGTTTTTT

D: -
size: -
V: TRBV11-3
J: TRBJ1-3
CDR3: CASSSGTPSGNTIYF
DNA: TGTGCCAGCAGCTCCGGGACACCCTCTGGAAACACCATATATTTT

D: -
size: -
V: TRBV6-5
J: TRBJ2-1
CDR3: CASSSTAFPLEQFF
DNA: TGTGCCAGCAGTTCCACGGCCTTCCCTCTTGAGCAGTTCTTC

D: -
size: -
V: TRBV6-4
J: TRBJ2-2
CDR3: CASSDSAWKGSGTGELFF
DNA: TGTGCCAGCAGTGACTCTGCTTGGAAGGGGTCGGGTACCGGGGAGCTGTTTTTT

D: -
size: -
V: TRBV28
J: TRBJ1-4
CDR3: CASSSSGAANEKLFF
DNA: TGTGCCAGCAGTTCCTCTGGCGCGGCTAATGAAAAACTGTTTTTT

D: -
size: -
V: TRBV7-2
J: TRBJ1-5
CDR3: CASSLNPRVNQPQHF
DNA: TGTGCCAGCAGCTTAAATCCCAGGGTAAATCAGCCCCAGCATTTT

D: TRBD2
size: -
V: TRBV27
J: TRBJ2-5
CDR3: CASSLSLASPETQYF
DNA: TGTGCCAGCAGTTTATCACTAGCGTCCCCAGAGACCCAGTACTTC

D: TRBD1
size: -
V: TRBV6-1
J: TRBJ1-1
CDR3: CASSESRGRTEAFF
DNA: TGTGCCAGCAGTGAATCAAGGGGGCGCACTGAAGCTTTCTTT

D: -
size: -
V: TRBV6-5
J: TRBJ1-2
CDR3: CASSPGIVISGYTF
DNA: TGTGCCAGCAGCCCAGGGATCGTTATCTCTGGCTACACCTTC

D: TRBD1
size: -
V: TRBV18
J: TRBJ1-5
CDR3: CASSPGQGANQPQHF
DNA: TGTGCCAGCTCCCCGGGACAGGGGGCGAATCAGCCCCAGCATTTT

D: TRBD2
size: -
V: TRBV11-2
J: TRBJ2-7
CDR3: CASRTSGRYEQYF
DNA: TGTGCCAGCCGGACTAGCGGGAGGTACGAGCAGTACTTC

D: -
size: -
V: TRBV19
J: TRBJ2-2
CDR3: CASSIGPLGTGELFF
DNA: TGTGCCAGTAGTATAGGGCCCCTGGGCACCGGGGAGCTGTTTTTT

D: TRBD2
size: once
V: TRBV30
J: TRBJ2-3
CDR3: CALGSGGTDTQYF
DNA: TGTGCTTTGGGTAGCGGGGGCACAGATACGCAGTATTTT

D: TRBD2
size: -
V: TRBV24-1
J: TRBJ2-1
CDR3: CATSVAGGGVDNEQFF
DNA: TGTGCCACCAGTGTTGCGGGAGGGGGGGTAGACAATGAGCAGTTCTTC

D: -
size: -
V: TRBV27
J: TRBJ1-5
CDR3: CASSLGGASNQPQHF
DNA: TGTGCCAGCAGTTTGGGGGGCGCAAGCAATCAGCCCCAGCATTTT

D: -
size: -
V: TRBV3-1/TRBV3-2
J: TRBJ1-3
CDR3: CASKGGGNTIYF
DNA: TGTGCCAGCAAAGGTGGGGGAAACACCATATATTTT

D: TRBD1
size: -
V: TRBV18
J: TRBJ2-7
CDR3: CASSPGQGPTYEQYF
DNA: TGTGCCAGCTCACCGGGACAGGGCCCTACCTACGAGCAGTACTTC

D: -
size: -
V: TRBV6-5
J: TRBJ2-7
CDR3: CASSYRSSYGEQYF
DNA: TGTGCCAGCAGTTATCGGTCCTCGTACGGCGAGCAGTACTTC

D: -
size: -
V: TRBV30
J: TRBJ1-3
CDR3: CAWGRKDRRNTIYF
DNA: TGTGCCTGGGGAAGAAAGGACCGAAGAAACACCATATATTTT

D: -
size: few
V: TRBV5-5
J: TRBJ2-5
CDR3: CASRWDTQGTQYF
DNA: TGTGCCAGCAGGTGGGACACCCAGGGGACCCAGTACTTC

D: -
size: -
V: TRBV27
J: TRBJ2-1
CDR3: CASSFSGYNEQFF
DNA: TGTGCCAGCAGTTTTTCGGGGTACAATGAGCAGTTCTTC